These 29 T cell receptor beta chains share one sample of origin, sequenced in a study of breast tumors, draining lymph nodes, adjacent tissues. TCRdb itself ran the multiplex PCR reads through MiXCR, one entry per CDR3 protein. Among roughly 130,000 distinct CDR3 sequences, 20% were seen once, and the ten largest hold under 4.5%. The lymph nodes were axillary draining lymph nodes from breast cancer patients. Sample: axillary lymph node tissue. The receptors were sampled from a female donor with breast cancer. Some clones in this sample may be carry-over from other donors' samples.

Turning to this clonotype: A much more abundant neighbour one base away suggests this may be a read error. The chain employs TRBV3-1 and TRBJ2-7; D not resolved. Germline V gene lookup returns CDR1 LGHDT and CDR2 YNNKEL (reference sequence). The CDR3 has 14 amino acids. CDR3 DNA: TGTGCCAGCAGCCAATTGGGTTTTGGCTACGGGCAGTACTTC. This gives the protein CASSQLGFGYGQYF.

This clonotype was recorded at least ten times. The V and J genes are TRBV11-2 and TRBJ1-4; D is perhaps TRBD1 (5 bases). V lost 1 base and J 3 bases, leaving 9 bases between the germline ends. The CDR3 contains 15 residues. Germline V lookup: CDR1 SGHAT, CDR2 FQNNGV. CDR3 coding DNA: TGTGCCAGCAGCTTAGTAACAGGCGCTAATGAAAAACTGTTTTTT. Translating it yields CASSLVTGANEKLFF.

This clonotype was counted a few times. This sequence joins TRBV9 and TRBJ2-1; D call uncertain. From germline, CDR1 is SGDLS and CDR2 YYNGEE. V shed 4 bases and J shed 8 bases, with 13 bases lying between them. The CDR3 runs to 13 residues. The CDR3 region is CASSNRGFDEQFF. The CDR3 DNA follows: TGTGCCAGCAGCAACCGAGGATTTGATGAGCAGTTCTTC.

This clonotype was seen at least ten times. The CDR3 DNA reads as TGTGCCAGCTCTAGACAGGGTTCAGACCCCCTCCACTTT. Protein: CASSRQGSDPLHF. The chain links TRBV5-8 to TRBJ1-6; 7 bases agree with TRBD1. With 7 bases clipped from V and 13 bases from J, the junction kept 11 bases outside the gene matches. The CDR3 loop spans 13 amino acids. The germline gives CDR1 SGHTS, CDR2 YDEGEE.

The CDR3: CASSASRGLPYSNQPQHF. DNA of the CDR3: TGTGCCAGCAGTGCCTCCAGGGGCCTTCCATATAGCAATCAGCCCCAGCATTTT. This chain uses TRBV9 with TRBJ1-5, with D perhaps TRBD1 (6 bases). Germline V gene lookup returns CDR1 SGDLS and CDR2 YYNGEE. The germline V and J ends were trimmed by 5 bases and 0 bases, with 21 bases remaining between them. This CDR3 is built from 18 residues.

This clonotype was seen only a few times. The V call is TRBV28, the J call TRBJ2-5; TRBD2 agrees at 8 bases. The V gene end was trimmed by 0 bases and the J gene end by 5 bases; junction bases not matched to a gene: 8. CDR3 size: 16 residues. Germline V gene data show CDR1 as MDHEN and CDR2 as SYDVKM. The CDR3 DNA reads TGTGCCAGCAGTTTATGGGGAGGGTCGGGGGGGGAGACCCAGTACTTC. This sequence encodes CASSLWGGSGGETQYF. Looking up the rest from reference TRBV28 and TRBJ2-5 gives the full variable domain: DVKVTQSSRYLVKRTGEKVFLECVQDMDHENMFWYRQDPGLGLRLIYFSYDVKMKEKGDIPEGYSVSREKKERFSLILESASTNQTSMYLCASSLWGGSGGETQYFGPGTRLLVL.

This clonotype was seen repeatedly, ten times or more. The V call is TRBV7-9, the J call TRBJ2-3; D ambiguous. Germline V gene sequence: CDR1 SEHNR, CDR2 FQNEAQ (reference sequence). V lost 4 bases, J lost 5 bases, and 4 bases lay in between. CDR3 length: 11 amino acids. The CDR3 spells CASSYLDTQYF. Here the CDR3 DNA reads TGTGCCAGCAGCTACCTAGATACGCAGTATTTT.

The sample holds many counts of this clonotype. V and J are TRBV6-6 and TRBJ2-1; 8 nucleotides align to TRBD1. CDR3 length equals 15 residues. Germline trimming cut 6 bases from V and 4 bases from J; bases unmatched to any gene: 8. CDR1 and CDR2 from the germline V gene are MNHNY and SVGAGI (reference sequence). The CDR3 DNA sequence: TGTGCCAGCAGAGGTGGGCAGGGGGCTTACAATGAGCAGTTCTTC. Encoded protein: CASRGGQGAYNEQFF.

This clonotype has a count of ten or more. The CDR3: CSVTGRQETQYF. The CDR3 DNA reads as TGCAGTGTGACAGGGCGACAAGAGACCCAGTACTTC. This chain joins TRBV20-1 and TRBJ2-5; 7 bases fit TRBD1. The CDR3 has 12 residues. Germline lookup yields CDR1 DFQATT and CDR2 SNEGSKA (reference sequence). V was pared by 7 bases and J by 2 bases, with 4 bases of the junction left unmatched.

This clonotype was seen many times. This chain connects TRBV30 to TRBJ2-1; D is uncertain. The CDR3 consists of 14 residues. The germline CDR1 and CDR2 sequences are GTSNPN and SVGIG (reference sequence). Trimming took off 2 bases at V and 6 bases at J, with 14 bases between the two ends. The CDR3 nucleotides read TGTGCCTGGAGTTCTTACACGTGGGGCAATGAGCAGTTCTTC. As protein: CAWSSYTWGNEQFF. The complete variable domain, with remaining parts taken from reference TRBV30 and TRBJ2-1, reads SQTIHQWPATLVQPVGSPLSLECTVEGTSNPNLYWYRQAAGRGLQLLFYSVGIGQISSEVPQNLSASRPQDRQFILSSKKLLLSDSGFYLCAWSSYTWGNEQFFGPGTRLTVL.

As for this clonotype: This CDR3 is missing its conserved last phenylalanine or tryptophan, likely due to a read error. CDR3 sequence (DNA): TGCGCCAGCAGGGCCGGGACTAGCCTCACCGGGGAGCTGTTTCTT. Its protein product is CASRAGTSLTGELFL. The gene calls are TRBV5-1 and TRBJ2-2; 9 bases are shared with TRBD2. Germline V gene data show CDR1 as SGHRS and CDR2 as YFSETQ. This CDR3 comprises 15 residues. J was trimmed by 4 bases and V by 5 bases; bases with no gene match: 6.

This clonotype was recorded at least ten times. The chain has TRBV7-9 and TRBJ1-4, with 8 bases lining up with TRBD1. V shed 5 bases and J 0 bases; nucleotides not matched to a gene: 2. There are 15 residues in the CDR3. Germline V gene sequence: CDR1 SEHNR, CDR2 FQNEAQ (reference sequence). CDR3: CASSRTGSTNEKLFF. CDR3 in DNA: TGTGCCAGCAGCAGGACAGGGTCAACTAATGAAAAACTGTTTTTT. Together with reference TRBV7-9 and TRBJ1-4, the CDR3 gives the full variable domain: DTGVSQNPRHKITKRGQNVTFRCDPISEHNRLYWYRQTLGQGPEFLTYFQNEAQLEKSRLLSDRFSAERPKGSFSTLEIQRTEQGDSAMYLCASSRTGSTNEKLFFGSGTQLSVL.

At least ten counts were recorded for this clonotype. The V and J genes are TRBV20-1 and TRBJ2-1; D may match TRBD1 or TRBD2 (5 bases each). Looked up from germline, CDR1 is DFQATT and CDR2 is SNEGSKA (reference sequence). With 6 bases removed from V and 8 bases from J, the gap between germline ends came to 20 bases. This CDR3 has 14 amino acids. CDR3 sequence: CSALGPNMGDEQFF. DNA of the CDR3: TGCAGTGCCCTGGGCCCAAATATGGGGGATGAGCAGTTCTTC.

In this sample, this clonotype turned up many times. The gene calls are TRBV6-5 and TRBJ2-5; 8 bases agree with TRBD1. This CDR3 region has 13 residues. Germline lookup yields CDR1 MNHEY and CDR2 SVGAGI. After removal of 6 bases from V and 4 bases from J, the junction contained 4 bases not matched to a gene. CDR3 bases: TGTGCCAGCAGATTACAGGGGGGAGAGACCCAGTACTTC. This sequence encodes CASRLQGGETQYF.

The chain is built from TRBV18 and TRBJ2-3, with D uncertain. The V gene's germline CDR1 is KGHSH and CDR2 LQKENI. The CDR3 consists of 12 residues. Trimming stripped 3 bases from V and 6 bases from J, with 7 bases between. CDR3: CASSPQKDTQYF. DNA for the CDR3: TGTGCCAGCTCACCGCAGAAGGATACGCAGTATTTT.

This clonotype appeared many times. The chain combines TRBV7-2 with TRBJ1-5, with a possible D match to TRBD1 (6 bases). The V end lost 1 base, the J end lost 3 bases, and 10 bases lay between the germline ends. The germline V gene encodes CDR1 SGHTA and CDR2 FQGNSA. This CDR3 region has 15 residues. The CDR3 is CASSLVQGLNQPQHF. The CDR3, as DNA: TGTGCCAGCAGCTTAGTACAGGGACTCAATCAGCCCCAGCATTTT. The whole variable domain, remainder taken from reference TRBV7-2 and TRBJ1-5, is GAGVSQSPSNKVTEKGKDVELRCDPISGHTALYWYRQSLGQGLEFLIYFQGNSAPDKSGLPSDRFSAERTGGSVSTLTIQRTQQEDSAVYLCASSLVQGLNQPQHFGDGTRLSIL.

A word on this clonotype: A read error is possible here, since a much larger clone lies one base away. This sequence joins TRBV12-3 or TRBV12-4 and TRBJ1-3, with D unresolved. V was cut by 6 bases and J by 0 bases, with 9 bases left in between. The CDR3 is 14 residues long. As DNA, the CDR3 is TGTGCCAGCAGCCCAGGATCCTCTGGAAACACCATATATTTT. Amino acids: CASSPGSSGNTIYF.

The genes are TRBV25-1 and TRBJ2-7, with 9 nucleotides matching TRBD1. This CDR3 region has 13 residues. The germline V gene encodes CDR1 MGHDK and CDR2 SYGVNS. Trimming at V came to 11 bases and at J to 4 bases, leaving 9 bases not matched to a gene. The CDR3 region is CAYTGQGSYEQYF. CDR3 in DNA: TGTGCCTACACAGGACAGGGGAGTTACGAGCAGTACTTC.

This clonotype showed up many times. Written as DNA, the CDR3 is TGTGCCAGCAGTCCAGCCGGGACAGGGGGCAGGTATTCACCCCTCCACTTT. This gives the protein CASSPAGTGGRYSPLHF. The chain has TRBV6-6 and TRBJ1-6; TRBD1 matches at 12 bases. V lost 5 bases and J lost 8; bases outside the gene matches: 10. Germline-derived CDR1 and CDR2 are MNHNY and SVGAGI (reference sequence). The CDR3 is 17 residues long.

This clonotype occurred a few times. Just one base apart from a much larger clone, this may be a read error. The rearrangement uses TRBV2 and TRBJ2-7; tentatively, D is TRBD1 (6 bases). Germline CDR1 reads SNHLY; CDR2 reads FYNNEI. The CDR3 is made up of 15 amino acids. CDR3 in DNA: TGTGCCAGCACCCCGGGACAACTGAGCTCCTACGAGCGGTACTTC. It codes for CASTPGQLSSYERYF. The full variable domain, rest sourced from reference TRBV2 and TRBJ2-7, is EPEVTQTPSHQVTQMGQEVILRCVPISNHLYFYWYRQILGQKVEFLVSFYNNEISEKSEIFDDQFSVERPDGSNFTLKIRSTKLEDSAMYFCASTPGQLSSYERYFGPGTRLTVT.

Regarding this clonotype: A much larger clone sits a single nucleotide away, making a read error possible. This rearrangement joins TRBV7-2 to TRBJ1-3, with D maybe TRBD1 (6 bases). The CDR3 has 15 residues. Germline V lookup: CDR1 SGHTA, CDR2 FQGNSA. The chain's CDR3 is CASSLEAGAGNAIYF. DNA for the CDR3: TGTGCCAGCAGCTTAGAGGCGGGGGCTGGAAACGCCATATATTTT.

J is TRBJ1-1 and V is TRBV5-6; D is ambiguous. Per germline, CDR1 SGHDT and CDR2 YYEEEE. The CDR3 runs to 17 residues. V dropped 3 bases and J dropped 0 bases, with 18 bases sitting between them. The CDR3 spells CASSSGQATAMNTEAFF. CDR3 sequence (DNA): TGTGCCAGCAGCTCCGGGCAGGCCACCGCTATGAACACTGAAGCTTTCTTT.

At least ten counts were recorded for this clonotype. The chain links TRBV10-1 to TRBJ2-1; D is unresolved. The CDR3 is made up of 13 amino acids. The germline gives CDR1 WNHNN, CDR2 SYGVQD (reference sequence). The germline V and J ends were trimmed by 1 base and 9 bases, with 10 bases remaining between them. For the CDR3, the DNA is TGCGCCAGCAGTGAGTATAGAGACTCTGAGCAGTTCTTC. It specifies CASSEYRDSEQFF.

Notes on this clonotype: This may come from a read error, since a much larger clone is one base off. The CDR3 nucleotides are TGCAGTGCTAGAGACACTAGGACAGTTAACTATGGCTACGCCTTC. Protein product: CSARDTRTVNYGYAF. This chain connects TRBV20-1 to TRBJ1-2; TRBD1 might be the D (6 bases). CDR3 length: 15 amino acids. Germline loops: CDR1 DFQATT, CDR2 SNEGSKA (reference sequence).

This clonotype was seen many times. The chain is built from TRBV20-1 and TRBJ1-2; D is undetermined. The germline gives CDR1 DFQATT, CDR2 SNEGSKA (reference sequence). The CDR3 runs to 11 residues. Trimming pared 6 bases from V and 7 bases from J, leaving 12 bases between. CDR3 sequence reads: CSAKQIRGYTF. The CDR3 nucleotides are TGCAGTGCCAAACAGATCCGTGGCTACACCTTC.

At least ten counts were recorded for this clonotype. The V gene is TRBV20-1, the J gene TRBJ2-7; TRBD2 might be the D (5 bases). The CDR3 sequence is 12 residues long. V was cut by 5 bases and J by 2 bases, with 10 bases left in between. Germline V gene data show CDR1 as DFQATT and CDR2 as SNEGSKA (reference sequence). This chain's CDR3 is CSAPDLTYEQYF. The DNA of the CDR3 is TGCAGTGCTCCGGACTTGACCTACGAGCAGTACTTC.

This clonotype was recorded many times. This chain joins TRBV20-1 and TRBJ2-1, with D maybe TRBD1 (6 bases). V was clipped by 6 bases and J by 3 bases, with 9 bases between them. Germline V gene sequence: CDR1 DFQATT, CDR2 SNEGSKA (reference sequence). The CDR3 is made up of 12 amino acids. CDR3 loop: CSAAQGYNEQFF. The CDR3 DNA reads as TGCAGTGCCGCACAGGGCTACAATGAGCAGTTCTTC.

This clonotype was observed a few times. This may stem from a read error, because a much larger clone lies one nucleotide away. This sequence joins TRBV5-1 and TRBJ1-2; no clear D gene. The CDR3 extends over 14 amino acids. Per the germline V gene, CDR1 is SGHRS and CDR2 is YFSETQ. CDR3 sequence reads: CAGSAGTANYGYTF. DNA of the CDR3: TGCGCCGGCAGTGCGGGCACGGCTAACTATGGCTACACCTTC.

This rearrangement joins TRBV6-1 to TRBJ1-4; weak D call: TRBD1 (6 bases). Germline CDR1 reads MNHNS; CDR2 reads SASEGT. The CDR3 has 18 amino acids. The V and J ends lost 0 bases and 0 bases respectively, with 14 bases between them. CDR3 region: CASSEARGKVATNEKLFF. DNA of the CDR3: TGTGCCAGCAGTGAAGCCAGGGGAAAAGTTGCAACTAATGAAAAACTGTTTTTT.